The clone carrying this TCR beta chain was detected ten times or more. Its target is unknown. Germline-derived CDR1 and CDR2 are LNHNV and YYDKDF (reference sequence). Trimming left V 0 bases short and J 5 bases short, with 11 bases between. There are 15 residues in the CDR3. Template switching by 5'RACE produced TCR cDNA, adding a universal primer site and UMIs. One entry per CDR3 protein, called by TCRdb with MiXCR from the 5' RACE reads. This repertoire shows some 350,000 distinct CDR3 sequences, 6.2% found once; its top ten account for 14% to 15%. This specimen comes from a study of T cells after yellow fever vaccination. Looking at the study overall: Low-cell-number fractions underwent preparation using SMART-Seq v4 Ultra Low Input. General study results and limits: On re-exposure, the response was weaker but peaked faster, at day 5 versus 15.

This TCR derives from a young man who received the YFV17D yellow fever vaccine. The chain couples TRBV15 to TRBJ1-5; D unresolved. The specimen comprised PBMCs, sampled 5 days after the yellow fever booster vaccination. Written as DNA, the CDR3 is TGTGCCACCAGCAGAGATGGGTCGGGGTATCAGCCCCAGCATTTT. Amino acid sequence: CATSRDGSGYQPQHF.